The text below deals with one TCR beta chain. The antigen is undetermined. Template material for amplifying TCR beta CDR3 regions consisted of RNA transcripts. Carried out on the TCR CDR3, a first-round RT-PCR used the HTBI primer set. TCRdb reanalysed the multiplex PCR reads using MiXCR and keeps one entry per CDR3 protein. The sample lists around 520,000 distinct CDR3 sequences, approximately 25% occurring once. The data were obtained in a study of T cells in Graves' hyperthyroidism and ophthalmopathy. Study-level points and caveats: Appearing also in blood were most of the thyroid clonotypes expanded above 0.001.

The sample was blood. The clonotype was recovered from a woman aged 25 to 39 with Graves' ophthalmopathy.

CDR3 nucleotide sequence: TGTGCCAGCAGTGAGTCGGGTAGGCAGGGTCGATCGCCCCAGCATTTT. It codes for CASSESGRQGRSPQHF. J is TRBJ1-5 and V is TRBV2; perhaps TRBD1 as D (5 bases). The ends were cut back, 3 bases at V and 9 bases at J, with 21 bases in the middle. Germline V gene data show CDR1 as SNHLY and CDR2 as FYNNEI. CDR3 length: 16 amino acids.